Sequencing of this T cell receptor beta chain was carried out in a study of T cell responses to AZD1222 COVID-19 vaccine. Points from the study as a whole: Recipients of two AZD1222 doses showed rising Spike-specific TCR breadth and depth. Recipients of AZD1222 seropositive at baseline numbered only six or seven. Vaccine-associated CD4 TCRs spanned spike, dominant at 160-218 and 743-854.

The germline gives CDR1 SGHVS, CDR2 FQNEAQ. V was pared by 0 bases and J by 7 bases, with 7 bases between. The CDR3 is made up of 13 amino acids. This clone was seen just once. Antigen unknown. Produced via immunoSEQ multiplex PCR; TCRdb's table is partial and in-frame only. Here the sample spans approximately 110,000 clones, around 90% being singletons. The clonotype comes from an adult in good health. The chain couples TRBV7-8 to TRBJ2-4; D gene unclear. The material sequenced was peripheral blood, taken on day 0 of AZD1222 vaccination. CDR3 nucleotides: TGTGCCAGCAGCTTAGCCAGTATGAACATTCAGTACTTC. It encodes CASSLASMNIQYF.